This is a list of T cell receptor beta chains from one sample in a study of shared clonotypes between healthy human individuals. Data came from immunoSEQ multiplex PCR; TCRdb stores just in-frame clones and leaves some out. Among 600,000 to 750,000 clones listed, 90% were seen once. The sample taken for sequencing was memory CD8+ T cells from PBMCs. Receptors were obtained from a man aged 18 to 35 in good health. Some clones in this sample may be carry-over from other donors' samples. Both conserved end residues are part of each CDR3. The D gene is left open where the match is weak.

CDR3 protein	CDR3 DNA	V gene	J gene	D gene
CASSIDLEGWTNYGYTF	TGTGCCAGTAGTATAGATCTTGAGGGTTGGACTAACTATGGCTACACCTTC	TRBV19	TRBJ1-2	NA
CASSQDEGQSNEQFF	TGTGCCAGCAGCCAAGATGAGGGACAAAGCAATGAGCAGTTCTTC	TRBV4-2	TRBJ2-1	NA
CASSLGSQREFYEQYF	TGTGCCAGCAGCTTAGGATCCCAGCGGGAGTTCTACGAGCAGTACTTC	TRBV11-1	TRBJ2-7	TRBD2
CAISESGAGNTEAFF	TGTGCCATCAGTGAGTCAGGGGCTGGGAACACTGAAGCTTTCTTT	TRBV10-3	TRBJ1-1	NA
CASSFFGTNEQFF	TGTGCCAGCAGCTTTTTCGGGACCAATGAGCAGTTCTTC	TRBV11-2	TRBJ2-1	NA
CACRTGKRETQYF	TGTGCCTGTAGGACAGGTAAGCGAGAGACCCAGTACTTC	TRBV6-4	TRBJ2-5	TRBD1
CASSYSLPGGEQFF	TGTGCCAGCAGTTACTCGCTTCCGGGGGGGGAGCAGTTCTTC	TRBV6-5	TRBJ2-1	TRBD2
CASSSNRGRRTEAFF	TGTGCCAGCAGCTCGAACAGGGGGCGCAGGACTGAAGCTTTCTTT	TRBV11-3	TRBJ1-1	TRBD1
CASSFRWGPNNEQFF	TGTGCCAGCAGTTTCCGTTGGGGACCGAACAATGAGCAGTTCTTC	TRBV27	TRBJ2-1	NA
CAWRGRNLHF	TGTGCCTGGAGGGGTCGAAACCTCCACTTC	TRBV30	TRBJ1-2	NA
CASSPRDGHYEQYF	TGCGCCAGCAGCCCCCGGGACGGACACTACGAGCAGTACTTC	TRBV4-3	TRBJ2-7	NA
CASSQAIGASTDTQYF	TGTGCCAGCAGCCAAGCCATCGGTGCTAGCACAGATACGCAGTATTTT	TRBV14	TRBJ2-3	NA
CAISSWGNPYEQYF	TGTGCCATCAGTTCCTGGGGGAACCCCTACGAGCAGTACTTC	TRBV10-3	TRBJ2-7	NA
CASSLGTGGSYEQYF	TGTGCCAGCAGCTTAGGGACAGGGGGCTCCTACGAGCAGTACTTC	TRBV7-8	TRBJ2-7	TRBD1